These T cell receptor beta chains were read from a single sample in a study of blood T cell repertoires in COVID-19. Profiled with immunoSEQ multiplex PCR; TCRdb holds only in-frame clones, not every one. The data contain 150,000 to 200,000 clones, approximately 86% of them singletons. The sample consisted of peripheral blood. These receptor sequences come from a man aged 70 or older with active or convalescent COVID-19. CDR3s include the opening cysteine and the closing phenylalanine or tryptophan. Each record gives: D gene, V gene, clone size, J gene, CDR3 DNA, CDR3 protein. A D gene is named only where the DNA matches it firmly. Rows may omit the clone size; those that give it use once, few, many or a size class.

>.|TRBV7-2|few|TRBJ1-1
TGTGCCAGCAGCTTGATGGGCAGGGCTAACACTGAAGCTTTCTTT
CASSLMGRANTEAFF
>.|TRBV6-1|.|TRBJ2-7
TGTGCCAGCAGTGAACAGTCTATTTTCTGGGCACTCCTGCCTGGTGAGCAGTACTTC
CASSEQSIFWALLPGEQYF
>TRBD2|TRBV11-2|.|TRBJ2-2
TGTGCCAGCAGCTTAGTTGGCGGGAGGAACACCGGGGAGCTGTTTTTT
CASSLVGGRNTGELFF
>.|TRBV6-2/TRBV6-3|.|TRBJ1-6
TGTGCCAGCAGTTACTCGCCAAAGAGCTCCTATAATTCACCCCTCCACTTT
CASSYSPKSSYNSPLHF
>.|TRBV29-1|.|TRBJ1-1
TGCAGCGGGAGGGGCAACATGAACACTGAAGCTTTCTTT
CSGRGNMNTEAFF
>.|TRBV6-2/TRBV6-3|.|TRBJ2-5
TGTGCCAGCAGTTACACCCTAGGGGGACGGTTCGCAGAGACCCAGTACTTC
CASSYTLGGRFAETQYF
>TRBD1|TRBV5-6|.|TRBJ2-3
TGTGCCAGCAGCTCACAGGGGGCAGATACGCAGTATTTT
CASSSQGADTQYF
>TRBD1|TRBV3-1/TRBV3-2|.|TRBJ1-2
TGTGCCAGCAGCCTTCCGGACAGGAGCTATGGCTACACCTTC
CASSLPDRSYGYTF
>.|TRBV30|.|TRBJ2-1
TGTGCCTGGACCCCCCAGGGGTATTACAATGAGCAGTTCTTC
CAWTPQGYYNEQFF
>TRBD2|TRBV29-1|once|TRBJ2-3
TGCAGCGCTGAACGGCTAGCGGGGCGGAGTGCAGATACGCAGTATTTT
CSAERLAGRSADTQYF
>.|TRBV6-1|.|TRBJ2-5
TGTGCCAGCAACCGAGGGGGATCCCAAGAGACCCAGTACTTC
CASNRGGSQETQYF
>.|TRBV10-2|.|TRBJ2-4
TGCGCCAGCAGTGAGGGAATGGGCCTAGCCAAAAACATTCAGTACTTC
CASSEGMGLAKNIQYF
>.|TRBV27|.|TRBJ1-3
TGTGCCAGCAGCTCCAAACAGGGAGGGGTTGGAAACACCATATATTTT
CASSSKQGGVGNTIYF
>.|TRBV6-4|.|TRBJ2-1
TGTGCCAGCAGTGACTCTAACAGGGATAGTGAGCAGTTCTTC
CASSDSNRDSEQFF
>.|TRBV5-1|.|TRBJ1-3
TGCGCCAGCACCCCGTCGGGGGTCTCTGGAAACACCATATATTTT
CASTPSGVSGNTIYF
>.|TRBV19|.|TRBJ2-7
TGTGCCAGTAGTATTAGGCTAGCCTCCTACGAGCAGTACTTC
CASSIRLASYEQYF
>TRBD2|TRBV5-4|few|TRBJ2-1
TGTGCCAGCAGGCGGGCGGGGGGGCCCAATGAGCAGTTCTTC
CASRRAGGPNEQFF
>.|TRBV7-9|.|TRBJ2-7
TGTGCCAGCACCCCTGGGGGCCACTACGAGCAGTACTTC
CASTPGGHYEQYF
>TRBD1|TRBV7-8|many|TRBJ1-2
TGTGCCAGCAGCTCTAGACAGGGGGCCGTAGATGGCTACACCTTC
CASSSRQGAVDGYTF
>TRBD1|TRBV7-7|.|TRBJ2-5
TGTGCCAGCAGCTTATTGGGGACAGGGTTAGGAGAGACCCAGTACTTC
CASSLLGTGLGETQYF
>.|TRBV6-5|.|TRBJ1-1
TGTGCCAGCAGTTACGCTGAGGCGCACACTGAAGCTTTCTTT
CASSYAEAHTEAFF
>TRBD2|TRBV27|.|TRBJ2-5
TGTGCCAGCAGTTCTACTAGCGGGAGCGGGGAGACCCAGTACTTC
CASSSTSGSGETQYF
>TRBD1|TRBV7-2|.|TRBJ1-1
TGTGCCAGCAGCCCAAGGGGACAGGGATTTGGTGACACTGAAGCTTTCTTT
CASSPRGQGFGDTEAFF
>.|TRBV21-1|.|TRBJ2-2
TGTGCCAGCAGCAAAACTCCCCCTGCCGTCGGGGAGCTGTTTTTT
CASSKTPPAVGELFF
>.|TRBV18|.|TRBJ2-2
TGTGCCAGCTCACCCACACCCGATTCGAACACCGGGGAGCTGTTTTTT
CASSPTPDSNTGELFF
>TRBD1|TRBV19|.|TRBJ2-3
TGTGCCAGTAGTAGCGGACAGGGGCTAACAGATACGCAGTATTTT
CASSSGQGLTDTQYF
>TRBD1|TRBV7-2|.|TRBJ2-5
TGTGCCAGCAGCCCAGGGACAGGGAGGGTTCAAGAGACCCAGTACTTC
CASSPGTGRVQETQYF
>.|TRBV18|.|TRBJ2-7
TGTGCCAGCTCTCCTAGGAGCGCTAGTCGGTACGAGCAGTACTTC
CASSPRSASRYEQYF
>TRBD1|TRBV28|.|TRBJ1-2
TGTGCCAGCAGTTCCGGGACAGGGGGTTTCTATGGCTACACCTTC
CASSSGTGGFYGYTF
>TRBD2|TRBV7-2|.|TRBJ2-5
TGTGCCAGCAGCTTAGCGTCCTTGCGGGGGGCCCAAGAGACCCAGTACTTC
CASSLASLRGAQETQYF
>TRBD2|TRBV28|.|TRBJ2-7
TGTGCCAGCAGCCGGGGGGCCTACGAGCAGTACTTC
CASSRGAYEQYF
>TRBD1|TRBV7-2|once|TRBJ2-6
TGTGCCAGCAGCTTAACGGCAGGGGGTACTGGGGCCAACGTCCTGACTTTC
CASSLTAGGTGANVLTF
>TRBD1|TRBV7-7|.|TRBJ2-3
TGTGCCAGCAGCAAACACAGGGGAGATACGCAGTATTTT
CASSKHRGDTQYF
>.|TRBV15|.|TRBJ1-5
TGTGCCACCAGTTCCGGACAGCCATATAGCAATCAGCCCCAGCATTTT
CATSSGQPYSNQPQHF
>.|TRBV7-2|.|TRBJ2-1
TGTGCCAGCAGCTTAAATGGGGGGTATGAGCAGTTCTTC
CASSLNGGYEQFF
>TRBD1|TRBV7-9|.|TRBJ2-5
TGTGCCAGCATGCGGCTGGGACAGGGAGAGACCCAGTACTTC
CASMRLGQGETQYF
>.|TRBV5-6|few|TRBJ1-1
TGTGCCAGCAGCTTTACAGGGTACACTGAAGCTTTCTTT
CASSFTGYTEAFF